The 8 T cell receptor beta chains reported below all come from one sample, sequenced in a study of shared clonotypes between healthy human individuals. This table comes from immunoSEQ multiplex PCR, and its TCRdb copy is limited to in-frame clones, with some not included. The sample yields about 2,500,000 clones, approximately 94% seen once. Sequenced: naive CD4+ T cells sorted from blood. The subset is: CD45RA+ positively selected. The receptors here all came from a man younger than 30 in good health.

This clone was seen a single time. A junction end diverges from the germline sequence, so it may reflect a read error. This same CDR3 is encoded by further DNA sequences in the sample. V gene TRBV7-7 combines with J gene TRBJ1-3; TRBD1 might be the D (5 bases). This CDR3 region has 13 residues. Germline V gives CDR1 SSHAT, CDR2 FNYEAQ (reference sequence). The chain's CDR3 is CASSLDRGGTIYF. For the CDR3, the DNA is TGTGCTAGCAGCTTAGATCGGGGGGGCACCATATATTTT. The whole variable domain, remainder taken from reference TRBV7-7 and TRBJ1-3, is GAGVSQSPRYKVTKRGQDVTLRCDPISSHATLYWYQQALGQGPEFLTYFNYEAQPDKSGLPSDRFSAERPEGSISTLTIQRTEQRDSAMYRCASSLDRGGTIYFGEGSWLTVV.

The V gene is TRBV7-2, the J gene TRBJ2-7, with TRBD2 identical over 7 bases. There are 15 residues in the CDR3. Germline CDR1 reads SGHTA; CDR2 reads FQGNSA. V dropped 1 base and J dropped 4; count of bases not matched to a gene: 7. The CDR3 here is CASSLVGRAGYEQYF. The CDR3 region has the DNA TGTGCCAGCAGCTTAGTTGGGAGGGCCGGGTACGAGCAGTACTTC.

This chain uses TRBV2 with TRBJ2-3, with TRBD2 identical over 11 bases. Germline loops: CDR1 SNHLY, CDR2 FYNNEI. The CDR3 has 17 residues. The ends lost 7 bases at V and 1 base at J; junction bases unmatched: 10. CDR3 loop: CASTDSGGAWGTDTQYF. CDR3 DNA sequence: TGTGCCAGCACGGATAGCGGGGGGGCCTGGGGCACAGATACGCAGTATTTT.

On this clone itself: Distinct nucleotide sequences in the sample also encode this CDR3. The chain is built from TRBV9 and TRBJ2-3, with 11 bases lining up with TRBD2. Germline trimming cut 3 bases from V and 0 bases from J; bases unmatched to any gene: 3. The germline CDR1 and CDR2 sequences are SGDLS and YYNGEE. This CDR3 comprises 16 residues. The CDR3 protein is CASSALAGGSTDTQYF. The CDR3 DNA sequence: TGTGCCAGCAGCGCGTTAGCGGGGGGGAGCACAGATACGCAGTATTTT.

The chain carries TRBV5-1 and TRBJ1-6; D possibly corresponds to TRBD1 (5 bases). Germline-derived CDR1 and CDR2 are SGHRS and YFSETQ. The CDR3 is 15 residues long. Trimming pared 1 base from V and 7 bases from J, leaving 12 bases between. The CDR3 protein is CASSLSPGANSPLHF. In DNA, the CDR3 is TGCGCCAGCAGCTTGTCACCCGGGGCGAATTCACCCCTCCACTTT.

The rearrangement links TRBV7-2 to TRBJ2-7; tentatively, D is TRBD2 (5 bases). From germline, CDR1 is SGHTA and CDR2 FQGNSA. V was shortened by 1 base and J by 6 bases, with 16 bases between the two germline ends. This CDR3 has 15 amino acids. CDR3 region: CASSLESGRALEQYF. The CDR3 region has the DNA TGTGCCAGCAGCTTAGAGAGTGGGCGGGCGCTCGAGCAGTACTTC.

The rearrangement uses TRBV6-6 and TRBJ1-5; weak D call: TRBD1 (5 bases). The CDR3 runs to 12 residues. Germline V gives CDR1 MNHNY, CDR2 SVGAGI (reference sequence). V lost 10 bases, J lost 1 base, and 8 bases lay in between. CDR3 nucleotide sequence: TGTGCCACCGCAGGGAGCAATCAGCCCCAGCATTTT. Its protein product is CATAGSNQPQHF.

CDR3 in amino acids: CASSFPSRGGGAEDTQYF. CDR3 DNA: TGTGCCAGCAGTTTCCCCTCCCGCGGCGGGGGGGCCGAAGATACGCAGTATTTT. The chain has TRBV28 and TRBJ2-3; 9 positions agree with TRBD2. V trimming: 3 bases; J trimming: 5 bases; junction bases outside the gene matches: 15. Germline-derived CDR1 and CDR2 are MDHEN and SYDVKM. There are 18 residues in the CDR3.